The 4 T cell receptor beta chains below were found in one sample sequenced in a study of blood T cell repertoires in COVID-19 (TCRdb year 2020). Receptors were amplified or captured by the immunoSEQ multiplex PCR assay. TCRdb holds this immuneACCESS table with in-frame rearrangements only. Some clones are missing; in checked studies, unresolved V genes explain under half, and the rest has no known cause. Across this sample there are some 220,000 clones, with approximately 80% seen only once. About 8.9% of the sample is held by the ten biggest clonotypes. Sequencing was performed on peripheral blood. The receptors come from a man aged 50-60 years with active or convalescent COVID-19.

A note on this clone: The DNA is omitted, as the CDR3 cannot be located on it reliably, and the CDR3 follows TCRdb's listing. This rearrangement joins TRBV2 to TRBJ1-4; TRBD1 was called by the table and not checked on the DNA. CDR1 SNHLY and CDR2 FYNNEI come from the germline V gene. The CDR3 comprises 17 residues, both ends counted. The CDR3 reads CASSTSDRVFIEEKLFF.

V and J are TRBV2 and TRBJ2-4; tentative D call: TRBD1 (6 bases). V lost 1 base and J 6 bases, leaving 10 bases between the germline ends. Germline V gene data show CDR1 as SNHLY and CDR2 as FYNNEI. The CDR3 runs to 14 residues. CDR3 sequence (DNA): TGTGCCAGCAGTGAAGGGGGGCTGTTAAACATTCAGTACTTC. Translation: CASSEGGLLNIQYF.

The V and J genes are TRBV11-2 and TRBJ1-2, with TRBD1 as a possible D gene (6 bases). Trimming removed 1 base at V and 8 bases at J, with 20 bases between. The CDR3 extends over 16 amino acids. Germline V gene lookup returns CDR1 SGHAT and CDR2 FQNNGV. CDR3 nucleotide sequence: TGTGCCAGCAGCTTAGCCGGGGTAAACAGGGTGAGGGGCTACACCTTC. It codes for CASSLAGVNRVRGYTF.

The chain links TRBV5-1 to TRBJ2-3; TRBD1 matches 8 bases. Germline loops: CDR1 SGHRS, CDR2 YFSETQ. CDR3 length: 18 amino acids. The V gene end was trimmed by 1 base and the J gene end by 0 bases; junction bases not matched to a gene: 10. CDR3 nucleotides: TGCGCCAGCAGCTTGTGGCCAGCAGGGGGCGGGAGCACAGATACGCAGTATTTT. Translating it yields CASSLWPAGGGSTDTQYF.